Listed below are T cell receptor beta chains from one sample, sequenced in a study of radiotherapy plus CTLA-4 blockade in lung cancer. Assay used: immunoSEQ multiplex PCR; TCRdb lists only in-frame clones, some missing. In the table there are approximately 100,000 clones, approximately 78% of which are singletons. The specimen was peripheral blood, collected from a patient treated with radiotherapy plus ipilimumab. The origin of the receptors is a human donor with non-small cell lung cancer who had a partial response to radiotherapy plus ipilimumab. Both conserved end residues are part of each CDR3. The D gene is left open where the match is weak. Clone size, where shown, is once, few, many, or a class for clones that have expanded.

abundance	d_gene	v_gene	j_gene	CDR3nt	CDR3aa
few	TRBD1	TRBV6-1	TRBJ2-7	TGTGCCAGCAGTTCGCCTGGGACAGGGAGGTACGAGCAGTACTTC	CASSSPGTGRYEQYF
-	TRBD2	TRBV5-1	TRBJ2-7	TGCGCCAGCAGCTTGGGGGGAATAGCGGGAGGCGAGCAGTACTTC	CASSLGGIAGGEQYF
-	-	TRBV27	TRBJ2-2	TGTGCCAGCAGTCCCTACCTGGGCCCCACCGGGGAGCTGTTTTTT	CASSPYLGPTGELFF
-	TRBD1	TRBV5-1	TRBJ2-5	TGCGCCAGCAGCTCCAGACAGGGGGCCCAGGAGACCCAGTACTTC	CASSSRQGAQETQYF
few	-	TRBV10-3	TRBJ1-3	TGTGCCATCAGTGAGTCCCAGGGTGCTGGAAACACCATATATTTT	CAISESQGAGNTIYF
-	TRBD1	TRBV28	TRBJ1-3	TGTGCCAGCAGTCGGATCCGGACAGGGGGCAAGCTAAACACCATATATTTT	CASSRIRTGGKLNTIYF
-	-	TRBV7-2	TRBJ1-5	TGTGCCAGCAGCGGGGGCTTTAGCAATCAGCCCCAGCATTTT	CASSGGFSNQPQHF
-	-	TRBV27	TRBJ1-2	TGTGCCAGCAGTTTGGACAGTAGGAGCTATGGCTACACCTTC	CASSLDSRSYGYTF
-	-	TRBV5-1	TRBJ2-7	TGCGCCAGCAGCTTGGAATTAAGTAGCGGTGAGTCCTACGAGCAGTACTTC	CASSLELSSGESYEQYF
-	-	TRBV2	TRBJ1-1	TGTGCCAGCACCGCCGGCCGGGGGGAGACTGAAGCTTTCTTT	CASTAGRGETEAFF
-	-	TRBV5-8	TRBJ2-7	TGTGCCAGCAGCTTGGTGGGGGCAGGTAGCGAGCAGTACTTC	CASSLVGAGSEQYF
-	-	TRBV7-9	TRBJ2-5	TGTGCCAGCAGCCCTACAGGGTTACAAGAGACCCAGTACTTC	CASSPTGLQETQYF
once	-	TRBV18	TRBJ1-6	TGTGCCAGCTCACCCCCGGGTTTAGCCTCACCCCTCCACTTT	CASSPPGLASPLHF
once	-	TRBV6-6	TRBJ2-7	TGTGCCACCTCCAGGGGTACCTACGAGCAGTACTTC	CATSRGTYEQYF
-	-	TRBV28	TRBJ1-5	TGTGCCAGCAGTTTGAACAGGGTTTCGGGCAATCAGCCCCAGCATTTT	CASSLNRVSGNQPQHF
once	-	TRBV7-2	TRBJ2-7	TGTGCCAGCAGCTTAGACGGCAACTACGAGCAGTACTTC	CASSLDGNYEQYF
-	TRBD1	TRBV15	TRBJ2-4	TGTGCCACCAGCGTTCGGGACAGGTGGAACATTCAGTACTTC	CATSVRDRWNIQYF
few	TRBD1	TRBV6-5	TRBJ1-3	TGTGCCAGCCGCGGGGACAGCTCTGGAAACACCATATATTTT	CASRGDSSGNTIYF
few	TRBD1	TRBV4-1	TRBJ2-5	TGCGCCAGCAGCCGGTCGGACAGGGGATTCGCAGAGACCCAGTACTTC	CASSRSDRGFAETQYF
-	TRBD2	TRBV7-9	TRBJ2-3	TGTGCCAGCAGCTCCGACATTAGCGGGAGTGGGACAGATACGCAGTATTTT	CASSSDISGSGTDTQYF
-	-	TRBV6-1	TRBJ2-5	TGTGCCAGCATTAAAACGGGGGAGACCCAGTACTTC	CASIKTGETQYF
-	TRBD2	TRBV5-4	TRBJ2-4	TGTGCCAGCAGCTCCCCGGAAGGGGCGGGAGGGCCCGGTAACATTCAGTACTTC	CASSSPEGAGGPGNIQYF
-	TRBD2	TRBV18	TRBJ2-2	TGTGCCAGCTCACCATCGGGAGGCACGAACACCGGGGAGCTGTTTTTT	CASSPSGGTNTGELFF
many	-	TRBV11-2	TRBJ2-7	TGTGCCAGCAGCTTGGCCGCTACGGGGGGCCGATCCTACGAGCAGTACTTC	CASSLAATGGRSYEQYF
-	-	TRBV2	TRBJ2-1	TGTGCCTGGGGCCAAGGCGGCGATGAGCAGTTCTTC	CAWGQGGDEQFF
-	-	TRBV28	TRBJ1-1	TGTGCCAGCAGGTATCAGGGAACTGAAGCTTTCTTT	CASRYQGTEAFF
-	TRBD2	TRBV2	TRBJ2-6	TGTGCCAGCGCACCCGGGACTAGCGGGAGGGTAGGGGCCAACGTCCTGACTTTC	CASAPGTSGRVGANVLTF
few	TRBD2	TRBV27	TRBJ2-7	TGTGCCAGCAGTTTTAGCGGGATAGGAACCTACGAGCAGTACTTC	CASSFSGIGTYEQYF
-	TRBD1	TRBV5-4	TRBJ1-2	TGTGCCAGCAGCTTTTCAGGGGGTGGGGATGGCTACACCTTC	CASSFSGGGDGYTF
-	TRBD1	TRBV6-1	TRBJ2-7	TGTGCCAGCAGTGCCTGGGACAGGGGCTCCTACGAGCAGTACTTC	CASSAWDRGSYEQYF
many	TRBD2	TRBV19	TRBJ2-7	TGTGCCAGTAGCCCAGCGGGAGGAGGCTACGAGCAGTACTTC	CASSPAGGGYEQYF
-	TRBD1	TRBV28	TRBJ1-2	TGTGCCAGCAGTTCCGACAGGGCCCGCTACACCTTC	CASSSDRARYTF
-	-	TRBV5-1	TRBJ2-7	TGCGCCAGCAGCTTGGCGGGTTCCCCCTACGAGCAGTACTTC	CASSLAGSPYEQYF
-	TRBD2	TRBV4-2	TRBJ2-1	TGTGCCAGCAGCTATAGGAGGGGACTAGCGGGAGGGCTCTCCTACAATGAGCAGTTCTTC	CASSYRRGLAGGLSYNEQFF
-	TRBD1	TRBV18	TRBJ2-7	TGTGCCAGCTCACCGTCCGGGACAGGGGCCCACGAGCAGTACTTC	CASSPSGTGAHEQYF
-	TRBD1	TRBV18	TRBJ2-1	TGTGCCAGCTCACCACCGGGACAGGGGGCAGTTCATGAGCAGTTCTTC	CASSPPGQGAVHEQFF
-	-	TRBV2	TRBJ2-5	TGTGCCAGCAGTGCAGGGGTTTGGACCCAGTACTTC	CASSAGVWTQYF
-	TRBD2	TRBV7-3	TRBJ2-2	TGTGCCAGCAGCTTCGTCGGACTAGCGGGGACGAACACCGGGGAGCTGTTTTTT	CASSFVGLAGTNTGELFF
-	TRBD1	TRBV30	TRBJ2-3	TGTGCCTGGAGTATCCTAGCAGGGGGCGTGGATACGCAGTATTTT	CAWSILAGGVDTQYF
-	-	TRBV10-2	TRBJ1-2	TGCGCCAGCAGTGCAGGGGTTGGAGGCTACACCTTC	CASSAGVGGYTF
few	TRBD1	TRBV28	TRBJ1-1	TGTGCCAGCAGTTTCTTCAGGGGGCAGGGGAACACTGAAGCTTTCTTT	CASSFFRGQGNTEAFF
-	TRBD2	TRBV5-4	TRBJ2-2	TGTGCCAGCAGCCAAGTGGCTAGCGGTACCGGGGAGCTGTTTTTT	CASSQVASGTGELFF
-	TRBD1	TRBV5-4	TRBJ2-3	TGTGCCAGCAGCACGGCGGGGACAGGGAGCACAGATACGCAGTATTTT	CASSTAGTGSTDTQYF
-	-	TRBV2	TRBJ2-2	TGTGCCAGCAGCCCTAGCCCGAACACCGGGGAGCTGTTTTTT	CASSPSPNTGELFF
-	TRBD2	TRBV28	TRBJ2-7	TGTGCCAGCAGTTTGGCCAGCGGGAGTTACGAGCAGTACTTC	CASSLASGSYEQYF